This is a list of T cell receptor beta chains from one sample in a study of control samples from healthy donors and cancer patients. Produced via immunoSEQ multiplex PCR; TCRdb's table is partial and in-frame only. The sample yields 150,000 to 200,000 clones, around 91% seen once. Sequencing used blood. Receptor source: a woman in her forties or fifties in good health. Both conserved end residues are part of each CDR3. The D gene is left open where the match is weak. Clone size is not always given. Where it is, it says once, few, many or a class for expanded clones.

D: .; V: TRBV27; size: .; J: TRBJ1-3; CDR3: CASSQGLGNTIYF; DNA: TGTGCCAGCAGTCAGGGGTTGGGAAACACCATATATTTT
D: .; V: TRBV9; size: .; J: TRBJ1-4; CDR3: CASSVRPFNEKLFF; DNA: TGTGCCAGCAGCGTCCGCCCATTTAATGAAAAACTGTTTTTT
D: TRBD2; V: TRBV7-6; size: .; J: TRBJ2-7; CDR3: CASSKLAANSYEQYF; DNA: TGTGCCAGCAGCAAACTAGCGGCCAACTCCTACGAGCAGTACTTC
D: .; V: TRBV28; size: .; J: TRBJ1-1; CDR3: CASSFKTEAFF; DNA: TGTGCCAGCAGTTTTAAGACAGAAGCTTTCTTT
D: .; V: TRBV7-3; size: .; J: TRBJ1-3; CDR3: CASSYQGPSGNTIYF; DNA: TGTGCCAGCAGCTATCAGGGGCCCTCTGGAAACACCATATATTTT
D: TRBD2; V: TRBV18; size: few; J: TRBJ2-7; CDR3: CASSPGLAGGPSYEQYF; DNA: TGTGCCAGCTCACCCGGACTAGCGGGAGGGCCCTCCTACGAGCAGTACTTC
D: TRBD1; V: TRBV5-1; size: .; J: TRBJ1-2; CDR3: CASSATGGARLGYTF; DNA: TGCGCCAGCAGCGCGACAGGGGGCGCAAGGCTTGGCTACACCTTC
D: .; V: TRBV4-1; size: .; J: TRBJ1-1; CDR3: CASSQLRRNTEAFF; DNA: TGCGCCAGCAGCCAGCTACGGAGGAACACTGAAGCTTTCTTT
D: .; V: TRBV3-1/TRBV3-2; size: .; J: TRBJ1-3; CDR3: CASSPSSQGWSGNTIYF; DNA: TGTGCCAGCAGCCCGTCGTCTCAGGGTTGGTCCGGAAACACCATATATTTT
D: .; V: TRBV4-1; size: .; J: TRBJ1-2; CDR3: CASSHPPGGGNYGYTF; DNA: TGCGCCAGCAGCCACCCCCCGGGAGGGGGTAACTATGGCTACACCTTC
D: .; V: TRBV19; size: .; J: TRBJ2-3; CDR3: CASSIQGYQMPSRTDTQYF; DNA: TGTGCCAGTAGTATACAAGGTTATCAAATGCCTTCCCGCACAGATACGCAGTATTTT
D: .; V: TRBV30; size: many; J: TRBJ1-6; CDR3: CAWSLNSPLHF; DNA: TGTGCCTGGAGTTTGAATTCACCCCTCCACTTT
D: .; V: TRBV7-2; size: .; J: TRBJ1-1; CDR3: CASSFSQGHTEAFF; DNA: TGTGCCAGCAGCTTCTCGCAGGGACACACTGAAGCTTTCTTT
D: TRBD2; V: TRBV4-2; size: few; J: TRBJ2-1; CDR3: CASSQGGLGNEQFF; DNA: TGTGCCAGCAGCCAAGGGGGACTAGGCAATGAGCAGTTCTTC
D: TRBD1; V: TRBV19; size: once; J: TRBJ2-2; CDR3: CASREQGTGELFF; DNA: TGTGCCAGTCGCGAACAGGGGACCGGGGAGCTGTTTTTT
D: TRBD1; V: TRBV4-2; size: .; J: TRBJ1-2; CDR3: CASSQQRTGGYGYTF; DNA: TGTGCCAGCAGCCAACAAAGGACAGGGGGCTATGGCTACACCTTC
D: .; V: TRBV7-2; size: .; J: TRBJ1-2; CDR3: CASSLVGRDLGGYTF; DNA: TGTGCCAGCAGCTTAGTAGGCAGGGACCTAGGTGGCTACACCTTC
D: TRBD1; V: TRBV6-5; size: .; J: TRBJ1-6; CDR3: CASSSGTGGGSPLHF; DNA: TGTGCCAGCAGTAGCGGGACAGGCGGAGGTTCACCCCTCCACTTT
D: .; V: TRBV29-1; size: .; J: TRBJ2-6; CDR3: CGLQSGANVLTF; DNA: TGCGGATTACAATCTGGGGCCAACGTCCTGACTTTC
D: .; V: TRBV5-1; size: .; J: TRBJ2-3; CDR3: CASSHGEARDTQYF; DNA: TGCGCCAGCAGCCACGGGGAAGCCAGAGATACGCAGTATTTT
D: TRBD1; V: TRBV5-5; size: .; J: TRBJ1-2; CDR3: CASTPQGGAYGYTF; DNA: TGTGCCAGCACCCCGCAGGGGGGTGCCTATGGCTACACCTTC
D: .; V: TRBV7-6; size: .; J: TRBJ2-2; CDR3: CASSLESGGNTGELFF; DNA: TGTGCCAGCAGCTTAGAATCCGGGGGTAACACCGGGGAGCTGTTTTTT
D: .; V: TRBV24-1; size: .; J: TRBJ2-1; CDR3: CATRRDNEQFF; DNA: TGTGCCACCAGGAGGGACAATGAGCAGTTCTTC
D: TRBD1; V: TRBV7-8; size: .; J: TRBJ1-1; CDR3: CASSQRDSNTEAFF; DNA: TGTGCCAGCAGCCAACGGGACAGCAACACTGAAGCTTTCTTT
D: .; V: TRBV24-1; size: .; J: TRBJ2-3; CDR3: CATSDSLGDTQYF; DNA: TGTGCCACCAGTGATTCACTGGGGGATACGCAGTATTTT
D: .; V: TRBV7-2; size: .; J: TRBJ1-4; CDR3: CASSPWGRGGEKLFF; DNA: TGTGCCAGCAGCCCATGGGGGCGGGGAGGCGAAAAACTGTTTTTT
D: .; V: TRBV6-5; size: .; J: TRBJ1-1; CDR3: CASSYAGVDTEAFF; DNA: TGTGCCAGCAGTTACGCAGGGGTTGACACTGAAGCTTTCTTT
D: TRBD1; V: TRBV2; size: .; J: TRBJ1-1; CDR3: CASRRDSTEAFF; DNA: TGTGCCAGCAGGCGGGACAGTACTGAAGCTTTCTTT
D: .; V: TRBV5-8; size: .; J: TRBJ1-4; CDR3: CASSSGRLATNEKLFF; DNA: TGTGCCAGCAGCTCGGGACGGCTTGCAACTAATGAAAAACTGTTTTTT
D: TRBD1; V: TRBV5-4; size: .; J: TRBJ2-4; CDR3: CASSLLGTGAVNIQYF; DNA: TGTGCCAGCAGCTTGCTCGGGACAGGGGCCGTAAACATTCAGTACTTC
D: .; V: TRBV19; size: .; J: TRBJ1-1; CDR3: CASSTPKGVYEAFF; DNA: TGTGCCAGTAGTACCCCCAAGGGCGTTTATGAAGCTTTCTTT
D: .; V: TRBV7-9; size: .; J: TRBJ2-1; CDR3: CASSPKGGRPYNEQFF; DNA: TGTGCCAGCAGCCCCAAGGGAGGCCGTCCTTACAATGAGCAGTTCTTC
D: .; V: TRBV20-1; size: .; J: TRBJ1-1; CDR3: CSARAGTEAFF; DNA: TGCAGTGCTAGAGCAGGGACTGAAGCTTTCTTT
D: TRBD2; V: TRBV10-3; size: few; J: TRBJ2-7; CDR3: CASRDYYEQYF; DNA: TGTGCCAGCCGGGACTACTACGAGCAGTACTTC
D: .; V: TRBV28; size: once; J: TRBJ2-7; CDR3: CASSSAEQYF; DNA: TGTGCCAGCAGTTCCGCGGAGCAGTACTTC